The TCR beta chain described here comes from a study of OX40 agonist ivuxolimab in advanced cancers. The CDR3 has 13 residues. V lost 0 bases and J lost 4, with 8 bases in between. Germline CDR1 reads SGHRS; CDR2 reads YFSETQ. Findings and caveats of the study: It was also the case that some nonresponders had low normalized T-cell clonal expansion. Among the lowest peripheral clonal expansion occurred in 0.1-3.0 mg/kg partial responders.

Only in-frame clones appear in the TCRdb table, and some are missing; sequencing was by immunoSEQ multiplex PCR. This sample carries 15,000 to 20,000 clones, 75% to 85% of them seen once, and the ten largest clones take around 33%. About this clone itself: Its antigen is undetermined.

Blood sampling took place at baseline, cycle 4 day 1, and cycle 7 day 1. This clonotype originated in an adult with an advanced solid tumor such as melanoma, head and neck, liver or kidney cancer. The specimen was CD4+ or CD8+ T cells sorted from blood, collected in a trial of the OX40 agonist ivuxolimab. This rearrangement joins TRBV5-1 to TRBJ2-7; D is ambiguous. CDR3 sequence reads: CASSLDGFYEQYF. The CDR3 nucleotides read TGCGCCAGCAGCTTGGATGGGTTTTACGAGCAGTACTTC.